This TCR beta chain emerged from a study of persistence of HIV-infected CD4 T cells. The libraries were made with immunoSEQ version 4 in survey mode. Assay used: immunoSEQ multiplex PCR; TCRdb lists only in-frame clones, some missing. The sample carries about 7,500 clones, around 67% recorded once. The germline CDR1 and CDR2 sequences are SGHNT and YENEEA. The CDR3 is 17 amino acids. With V trimmed by 2 bases and J by 0 bases, 5 bases remained unmatched. On this clone itself: The antigen is unknown.

The stimulus was lysate of CMV-infected fibroblasts, around 10 ug/mL. CD4+ T cells upregulating both CD40 ligand and CD69 were sorted as responding cells. This clonotype was sampled from an adult man with HIV who was CMV-seropositive. The material sequenced was CD4+ T cells sorted from PBMCs after approximately 19-hour stimulation, taken from a patient who received antiretroviral therapy. This chain joins TRBV11-3 and TRBJ2-3; 10 positions agree with TRBD2. The CDR3 spells CASSLSSGRASTDTQYF. For the CDR3, the DNA is TGTGCCAGCAGCTTATCAAGCGGGAGGGCTAGCACAGATACGCAGTATTTT.